This T cell receptor (beta chain) originates from a study of CD8 T cells in Susac syndrome. Notes on this clonotype: The antigen remains undetermined.

Random hexamers were used to reverse transcribe about 0.45 to 1 ug of RNA. Amplification of TCR beta CDR3 spanned 54 Vbeta and 13 Jbeta via immunoSEQ multiplex PCR. TCRdb re-analysed the immunoSEQ multiplex PCR reads in MiXCR, keeping a single row per CDR3 protein. The repertoire includes 250,000 to 300,000 distinct CDR3 sequences, 70% to 90% of them detected once, and about 0.11% sits in the top ten. Study findings and constraints: The study's TCR sequencing and HLA analysis covered a relatively small number of individuals, and the study acknowledged this.

TCR beta sequencing covered blood CD8+ and CD4+ T cells. TEMRA cells were FACS-enriched, while CD8+ and CD4+ T cells were negatively isolated. Germline V lookup: CDR1 GTSNPN, CDR2 SVGIG (reference sequence). CDR3 length equals 14 residues. The V end lost 0 bases, the J end lost 1 base, and 9 bases lay between the germline ends. This clonotype originated in a human donor with multiple sclerosis. The material sequenced was CD8+ T cells from PBMCs. This chain uses TRBV30 with TRBJ1-1, with D perhaps TRBD1 (6 bases). CDR3 region: CAWSVRTANTEAFF. DNA of the CDR3: TGTGCCTGGAGTGTTCGGACAGCGAACACTGAAGCTTTCTTT.